This T cell receptor (beta chain) was recovered during a study of blood T cell repertoires in COVID-19. Overall study: The cDNA or gDNA used as material had been derived from T cells, B-cell-depleted T cells, or PBMCs.

Sequencing used immunoSEQ multiplex PCR; TCRdb keeps in-frame clones, though not all of them. The profile shows fewer than 350,000 clones, 65% to 90% of them singletons. Germline V gene data show CDR1 as SGHDT and CDR2 as YYEEEE. The CDR3 is 14 amino acids. V was cut by 6 bases and J by 4 bases, with 14 bases left in between. This study enrolled people aged about 18 to 100 from 24 US geographic areas. Each participant's cohort was designated according to participant-reported clinical history. Sequencing used PBMCs or T cells enriched from blood (not recorded which). This chain joins TRBV5-6 and TRBJ2-1, with D possibly being TRBD1 (6 bases). The source of this sequence is a woman aged 40 to 49 with acute COVID-19. The CDR3 loop is CASNLDTGYNEQFF. CDR3 sequence (DNA): TGTGCCAGCAACCTTGACACAGGGTACAATGAGCAGTTCTTC.